A selection of T cell receptor beta chains follows, all from one sample in a study of blood T cell repertoires in COVID-19. Data came from immunoSEQ multiplex PCR; TCRdb stores just in-frame clones and leaves some out. The sample holds 130,000 to 150,000 clones, approximately 83% seen once. Sequencing was carried out using peripheral blood. Receptors were obtained from a woman aged 55 to 70 with COVID-19, enrolled during active disease. CDR3s include the opening cysteine and the closing phenylalanine or tryptophan. A D gene is named only where the DNA matches it firmly. Size tells how often a clone was seen (once, few, many) or the class of an expanded clone, and some rows leave it out.

j_call clone_size v_call d_call cdr3_nt cdr3_aa
TRBJ2-3 - TRBV6-5 TRBD1 TGTGCCAGCAGGGAGACAGGGGGCAGCGCAGATACGCAGTATTTT CASRETGGSADTQYF
TRBJ2-3 - TRBV11-3 TRBD2 TGTGCCAGCCCCAGCGGGGGGTCACCTAGCACAGATACGCAGTATTTT CASPSGGSPSTDTQYF
TRBJ1-1 once TRBV30 - TGTGCCTGGAGTGAGGCAGGCGTCTTACAAGCTTTCTTT CAWSEAGVLQAFF
TRBJ2-6 - TRBV19 TRBD2 TGTGCCACCACCCGGGGGGACGCTGGGGCCAACGTCCTGACTTTC CATTRGDAGANVLTF
TRBJ1-2 - TRBV19 - TGTGCCAGTACCCCTAGGACAGTCCCGGGATTCGGCTACACCTTC CASTPRTVPGFGYTF
TRBJ1-6 once TRBV2 TRBD1 TGTGCCAGCAGTGAAGCACTATACAGGGGCTTAAGCTCCTATAATTCACCCCTCCACTTT CASSEALYRGLSSYNSPLHF
TRBJ1-4 - TRBV5-4 TRBD1 TGTGCCAGCAGCAAGACAGGGGGCGGTGAAAAACTGTTTTTT CASSKTGGGEKLFF
TRBJ1-2 - TRBV19 TRBD1 TGTGCCAGTAGTAGGTCCCGGGACAGTGATGGCTACACCTTC CASSRSRDSDGYTF
TRBJ2-7 - TRBV5-3 - TGTGCCAGAAGCTCACCAACAGGGTCCTCCGAGCAGTACTTC CARSSPTGSSEQYF
TRBJ2-5 - TRBV5-5 - TGTGCCAGCAGCTCCCGCAGCGGCCAAGAGACCCAGTACTTC CASSSRSGQETQYF
TRBJ1-4 - TRBV10-3 TRBD1 TGTGCCATCAGTGAGTCGAGGGACAGCGAAAAACTGTTTTTT CAISESRDSEKLFF
TRBJ2-5 - TRBV12-3/TRBV12-4 TRBD1 TGTGCCAGCAGTCGACAGGGTAGGGAGACCCAGTACTTC CASSRQGRETQYF
TRBJ2-2 - TRBV3-1/TRBV3-2 - TGTGCCAGCGGAAAGGACTCCGGGGAGCTGTTTTTT CASGKDSGELFF
TRBJ2-1 - TRBV3-1/TRBV3-2 - TGTGCCAGCAGCCAAGTTTTACTAAATGAGCAGTTCTTC CASSQVLLNEQFF
TRBJ2-3 - TRBV10-3 TRBD2 TGTGCCATCAGTGATGCGGGGGGCACAGATACGCAGTATTTT CAISDAGGTDTQYF
TRBJ1-5 - TRBV6-5 - TGTGCCAGCAGGCCCGGGACACCGAATCAGCCCCAGCATTTT CASRPGTPNQPQHF
TRBJ1-1 - TRBV4-3 TRBD1 TGCGCCAGCAGCCCCGGACAGGGGATTGAAGCTTTCTTT CASSPGQGIEAFF
TRBJ2-3 - TRBV27 TRBD1 TGTGCCAGCAGTGATCAGGGGGTAGCAACAGATACGCAGTATTTT CASSDQGVATDTQYF
TRBJ2-3 - TRBV27 TRBD1 TGTGCCAGCAGTCTGAACAGGGGGCGGACAGATACGCAGTATTTT CASSLNRGRTDTQYF
TRBJ2-2 - TRBV19 TRBD1 TGTGCCAGTAGTGACAGGGTTGATGGCGGGGAGCTGTTTTTT CASSDRVDGGELFF
TRBJ1-1 - TRBV7-3 - TGTGCCAGCAGCCCCGAGGCGGGAACCCACGATGAAGCTTTCTTT CASSPEAGTHDEAFF
TRBJ2-3 few TRBV11-2 TRBD2 TGTGCCAGCAGCCCCGGGACTAGCGGGGGGCGGTATACGCAGTATTTT CASSPGTSGGRYTQYF
TRBJ1-3 - TRBV18 TRBD1 TGTGCCAGCTCACCAGGACAGGGACCTGGAAACACCATATATTTT CASSPGQGPGNTIYF
TRBJ1-6 - TRBV12-3/TRBV12-4 - TGTGCCAGCAGAATTACAGGGTATTCACCCCTCCACTTT CASRITGYSPLHF
TRBJ1-2 - TRBV25-1 - TGTGCCAGCAGTGAATCGTCTCACAGGTTCCCTAACTATGGCTACACCTTC CASSESSHRFPNYGYTF
TRBJ2-1 - TRBV20-1 - TGCAGTGCTAGTCCTTACAATGAGCAGTTCTTC CSASPYNEQFF
TRBJ2-1 few TRBV18 - TGTGCCAGCTCACCTTCTAGAAACAATGAGCAGTTCTTC CASSPSRNNEQFF
TRBJ2-1 - TRBV5-4 TRBD1 TGTGCCAGCAGCTTGACAGGGGGCGAAATGTACAATGAGCAGTTCTTC CASSLTGGEMYNEQFF
TRBJ2-2 once TRBV18 - TGTGCCAGCTCAGACACAGACAGGACCGGGGAGCTGTTTTTT CASSDTDRTGELFF
TRBJ2-7 few TRBV4-2 TRBD2 TGTGCCAGCAGCCAAGATCGGGGACTAGCGGGAAACGAGCAGTACTTC CASSQDRGLAGNEQYF
TRBJ1-6 - TRBV25-1 - TGTGCCAGCAGTGAATCGACAGAAGTCTCCTATAATTCACCCCTCCACTTT CASSESTEVSYNSPLHF
TRBJ1-6 - TRBV7-9 TRBD1 TGTGCCAGCAGCCAGGGGGGTAGTTCCTATAATTCACCCCTCCACTTT CASSQGGSSYNSPLHF
TRBJ1-2 - TRBV3-1/TRBV3-2 TRBD1 TGTGCCAGCAGCCAAGTTTTCACCGGGACAGGGGGCGGAGGCTACACCTTC CASSQVFTGTGGGGYTF
TRBJ2-6 - TRBV5-4 TRBD2 TGTGCCAGCAGCAAGGGGACTAGCGGGGGCGGTGGGTCTGGGGCCAACGTCCTGACTTTC CASSKGTSGGGGSGANVLTF
TRBJ1-1 - TRBV18 - TGTGCCAGCTCACCACTCTTTATCGGGGGAAGCATGAACACTGAAGCTTTCTTT CASSPLFIGGSMNTEAFF
TRBJ1-1 - TRBV4-2 - TGTGCCAGCAGCCAAGCCACAGGGATGAACACTGAAGCTTTCTTT CASSQATGMNTEAFF
TRBJ1-5 - TRBV5-3 TRBD1 TGTGCCAGAAGCCTACAGACGGACAGGGAATGTGATCAGCCCCAGCATTTT CARSLQTDRECDQPQHF
TRBJ2-2 - TRBV9 - TGTGCCAGCAGCACTACTGTACCCGGGGAGCTGTTTTTT CASSTTVPGELFF
TRBJ2-6 many TRBV4-3 - TGCGCCAGCAGCCAAGAACCCCAGGGGACTGGGGCCAACGTCCTGACTTTC CASSQEPQGTGANVLTF
TRBJ1-1 once TRBV3-1/TRBV3-2 - TGTGCCAGCAGCCAATCAGAAGTGAACACTGAAGCTTTCTTT CASSQSEVNTEAFF
TRBJ1-1 - TRBV15 - TGTGCCACCAGCAGAGAAGGGGACATGAACACTGAAGCTTTCTTT CATSREGDMNTEAFF
TRBJ2-7 - TRBV7-8 - TGTGCCAGCAGCCTCGGAAGGGGGTCATTAGAGCAGTACTTC CASSLGRGSLEQYF
TRBJ1-1 - TRBV6-5 - TGTGCCAGCAGGACGGACAGAGACACTGAAGCTTTCTTT CASRTDRDTEAFF
TRBJ2-1 once TRBV5-1 - TGCGCCAGCAGCTTGGGAGTGGGGCCCTACAATGAGCAGTTCTTC CASSLGVGPYNEQFF